These 27 T cell receptor beta chains were all obtained from the same sample, sequenced in a study of blood T cell repertoires in COVID-19. The repertoire was sequenced with immunoSEQ multiplex PCR; TCRdb's copy has only in-frame clones and lacks some. Of about 330,000 clones detected, roughly 90% appear once; the ten largest clones hold 15% to 20%. The sequencing input was PBMCs or T cells enriched from blood (not recorded which). These receptors were collected from a woman aged 25 to 45 who had recovered from COVID-19.

V is TRBV3-1 (or the pseudogene TRBV3-2) and J is TRBJ2-5, with 12 bases matching TRBD2. The germline V gene encodes CDR1 LGHDT and CDR2 YNNKEL (reference sequence). This CDR3 has 17 residues. The ends lost 4 bases at V and 5 bases at J; junction bases unmatched: 11. The CDR3 sequence is CASSPLWTSGIRETQYF. The CDR3 bases are TGTGCCAGCAGCCCACTCTGGACTAGCGGGATACGGGAGACCCAGTACTTC.

The chain combines TRBV18 with TRBJ1-3; weak D call: TRBD1 (5 bases). With 2 bases removed from V and 0 bases from J, the gap between germline ends came to 17 bases. Per germline, CDR1 KGHSH and CDR2 LQKENI. The CDR3 contains 18 residues. In DNA form, the CDR3 reads TGTGCCAGCTCACCAAGCCCTACAGGTGGAATCTCTGGAAACACCATATATTTT. Its translation is CASSPSPTGGISGNTIYF.

The chain combines TRBV4-2 with TRBJ1-3; 9 bases match TRBD1. CDR1 and CDR2 from the germline V gene are LGHNA and YNFKEQ. V trimming: 1 base; J trimming: 3 bases; junction bases outside the gene matches: 13. CDR3 length: 19 amino acids. The DNA of the CDR3 is TGTGCCAGCAGCCAAGGCCCCGGCGACCAGACAGGGGGTGGAAACACCATATATTTT. Encoded protein: CASSQGPGDQTGGGNTIYF.

This chain links TRBV3-1 (or the pseudogene TRBV3-2) with TRBJ1-4; no clear D. Germline lookup yields CDR1 LGHDT and CDR2 YNNKEL (reference sequence). The CDR3 is made up of 15 amino acids. V was shortened by 4 bases and J by 8 bases, with 17 bases between the two germline ends. CDR3 DNA: TGTGCCAGCAGCCGACGGGAACCGGGAGAGGAAAAACTGTTTTTT. This gives the protein CASSRREPGEEKLFF.

This clone was picked up one time. The chain employs TRBV18 and TRBJ2-1, with 8 bases aligning to TRBD1. The V and J ends lost 4 bases and 3 bases, in that order; junction bases with no gene match: 5. Per the germline V gene, CDR1 is KGHSH and CDR2 is LQKENI. The CDR3 is made up of 15 amino acids. The CDR3 sequence is CASSLDRGGYNEQFF. CDR3 DNA: TGTGCCAGCTCACTCGACAGGGGAGGCTACAATGAGCAGTTCTTC.

The J gene is TRBJ2-7, the V gene TRBV28; 9 positions match TRBD1. The ends lost 5 bases at V and 5 bases at J; junction bases unmatched: 10. Germline values: CDR1 MDHEN, CDR2 SYDVKM. CDR3 length: 15 residues. The CDR3 DNA sequence: TGTGCCAGCAGTCCCGGGACAGGGTACGGCGACGAGCAGTACTTC. Protein: CASSPGTGYGDEQYF.

The chain uses TRBV24-1 and TRBJ2-1, with D tentatively TRBD2 (7 bases). The germline V gene has CDR1 KGHDR and CDR2 SFDVKD. The CDR3 is made up of 15 amino acids. V dropped 7 bases and J dropped 3 bases, with 15 bases sitting between them. This CDR3 reads CATSRGGGNYNEQFF. CDR3 nucleotides: TGTGCCACCAGCCGAGGGGGAGGGAACTACAATGAGCAGTTCTTC.

This chain joins TRBV5-4 and TRBJ2-7; 8 bases match TRBD2. From germline, CDR1 is SGHNT and CDR2 YYREEE (reference sequence). The CDR3 length is 14 residues. After removal of 1 base from V and 7 bases from J, the junction contained 7 bases not matched to a gene. The CDR3 here is CASSLQAGVGEQYF. The CDR3 DNA sequence: TGTGCCAGCAGCTTGCAAGCGGGAGTAGGGGAGCAGTACTTC.

This chain connects TRBV4-2 to TRBJ2-7, with 9 bases aligning to TRBD2. The CDR3 is made up of 17 amino acids. The germline V gene encodes CDR1 LGHNA and CDR2 YNFKEQ. Trimming cost V 0 bases and J 9 bases; bases outside gene matches: 15. CDR3 DNA sequence: TGTGCCAGCAGCCAAGATGAGATAGCGGGGGCCCCCCTGGGGCAGTACTTC. Translation: CASSQDEIAGAPLGQYF.

The V call is TRBV5-1, the J call TRBJ2-3, with D perhaps matching TRBD2 (6 bases). The CDR3 has 14 residues. The germline V gene encodes CDR1 SGHRS and CDR2 YFSETQ. V was clipped by 0 bases and J by 4 bases, with 9 bases between them. The CDR3 nucleotides are TGCGCCAGCAGCTTGGGCGGGACCTCAGATACGCAGTATTTT. This translates into CASSLGGTSDTQYF.

The V call is TRBV7-9, the J call TRBJ1-1, with TRBD1 identical over 7 bases. The CDR3 has 14 amino acids. The germline CDR1 and CDR2 sequences are SEHNR and FQNEAQ (reference sequence). Trimming removed 4 bases from V and 8 bases from J; junction bases left unmatched: 10. The CDR3 DNA reads as TGTGCCAGCAGCTCATTAACCGGACAGGAAGAAGCTTTCTTT. Residues: CASSSLTGQEEAFF.

V usage is TRBV12-3 or TRBV12-4 and J usage is TRBJ1-4, with D unresolved. Trimming took 1 base from V and 8 from J, leaving 8 bases between them. The CDR3 has 13 amino acids. CDR3 in DNA: TGTGCCAGCAGTTTAGGGTTCGGGGAAAAACTGTTTTTT. Encoded protein: CASSLGFGEKLFF.

This chain's CDR3 is CASSSRRRVTDTQYF. In nucleotides, the CDR3 is TGTGCCAGCAGCTCGAGGAGACGGGTCACAGATACGCAGTATTTT. The chain joins TRBV7-2 to TRBJ2-3; D gene unclear. CDR3 size: 15 residues. Trimming removed 4 bases from V and 2 bases from J, with 13 bases in between. Germline-derived CDR1 and CDR2 are SGHTA and FQGNSA.

The chain couples TRBV28 to TRBJ2-5; 9 positions agree with TRBD1. V lost 3 bases to trimming and J lost 4 bases; unmatched junction nucleotides: 6. Germline V gene sequence: CDR1 MDHEN, CDR2 SYDVKM. The CDR3 is made up of 15 amino acids. The CDR3 DNA reads TGTGCCAGCAGTTTGCTCGACAGGGGGGGAGAGACCCAGTACTTC. The encoded protein is CASSLLDRGGETQYF.

The V and J genes are TRBV19 and TRBJ1-1; 10 positions match TRBD1. V lost 6 bases, J lost 5 bases, and 6 bases stayed unmatched. The CDR3 covers 14 residues. CDR1 is LNHDA, CDR2 SQIVND, per germline (reference sequence). Here the CDR3 reads CASSRQGARTEAFF. The CDR3 bases are TGTGCCAGTAGCAGACAGGGGGCGAGGACTGAAGCTTTCTTT.

The chain employs TRBV7-9 and TRBJ1-3; D gene unclear. The CDR3 covers 16 residues. The V and J ends lost 5 bases and 0 bases respectively, with 14 bases between them. The germline V gene has CDR1 SEHNR and CDR2 FQNEAQ (reference sequence). The chain's CDR3 is CASSLYSPSSGNTIYF. For the CDR3, the DNA is TGTGCCAGCAGCCTATACAGCCCGAGCTCTGGAAACACCATATATTTT.

The chain recombines TRBV27 with TRBJ1-1; maybe TRBD1 (5 bases). The CDR3 has 17 residues. CDR1 is MNHEY, CDR2 SMNVEV, per germline (reference sequence). V lost 7 bases and J lost 3, with 24 bases in between. This CDR3 is CASNRRDFSYPDTEAFF. The CDR3 DNA is TGTGCCAGCAACCGACGGGACTTTTCTTACCCAGACACTGAAGCTTTCTTT.

The CDR3, as DNA: TGCGCCAGCAGCCGACCAGGGGTGGATGAGCAGTTCTTC. This codes for CASSRPGVDEQFF. The chain carries TRBV5-1 and TRBJ2-1, with a weak D call TRBD1 (6 bases). This CDR3 has 13 residues. The germline V gene encodes CDR1 SGHRS and CDR2 YFSETQ. With 4 bases removed from V and 8 bases from J, the gap between germline ends came to 13 bases.

This clone was recorded only once. The rearrangement joins TRBV19 to TRBJ2-7, with 11 bases aligning to TRBD2. This CDR3 has 17 amino acids. Trimming at V came to 6 bases and at J to 2 bases, leaving 12 bases not matched to a gene. CDR1 and CDR2 (germline): LNHDA, SQIVND (reference sequence). The CDR3 spells CASSLLGGSGRAYEQYF. In DNA, the CDR3 is TGTGCCAGTAGCCTCCTCGGGGGTAGCGGGAGGGCCTACGAGCAGTACTTC.

V is TRBV6-1 and J is TRBJ1-5; 7 bases map to TRBD1. The trim removed 4 bases at V and 2 bases at J, leaving 8 bases unmatched. From germline, CDR1 is MNHNS and CDR2 SASEGT. The CDR3 is 16 residues long. The CDR3 DNA follows: TGTGCCAGCAGTGCCTCGACAGGGATACGCAATCAGCCCCAGCATTTT. Amino acid sequence: CASSASTGIRNQPQHF.

This chain connects TRBV5-5 to TRBJ1-1, with TRBD1 matching over 7 bases. V lost 2 bases, J lost 0 bases, and 4 bases stayed unmatched. Looked up from germline, CDR1 is SGHKS and CDR2 is YYEKEE (reference sequence). The CDR3 length is 15 residues. CDR3 DNA: TGTGCCAGCAGCTTCCCCGGGACAGTGAACACTGAAGCTTTCTTT. Its translation: CASSFPGTVNTEAFF.

The chain uses TRBV6-2 or TRBV6-3 and TRBJ2-2, with TRBD1 matching 10 bases. The CDR3 sequence is 16 residues long. Germline trimming cut 0 bases from V and 5 bases from J; bases unmatched to any gene: 3. CDR1 and CDR2 (germline): MNHEY, SVGEGT. The chain's CDR3 is CASSYSGDRGTGELFF. The CDR3 nucleotides read TGTGCCAGCAGTTACTCAGGGGACAGGGGTACCGGGGAGCTGTTTTTT.

V gene TRBV28 combines with J gene TRBJ1-4, with 7 bases lining up with TRBD1. J gave up 3 bases and V 8 bases, and 9 bases lay outside the gene matches. Germline CDR1 reads MDHEN; CDR2 reads SYDVKM. The CDR3 sequence is 15 residues long. The CDR3: CASYGPGQSNEKLFF. The CDR3 DNA follows: TGTGCCAGCTATGGCCCGGGACAGTCTAATGAAAAACTGTTTTTT.

The table lists this clone with a count of one. The chain recombines TRBV10-3 with TRBJ2-1; D call uncertain. The germline CDR1 and CDR2 sequences are ENHRY and SYGVKD. Trimming removed 3 bases at V and 9 bases at J, with 9 bases between. This CDR3 comprises 12 residues. The CDR3 DNA follows: TGTGCCATCAGTGATGAGCGAGTTGAGCAGTTCTTC. Translating gives CAISDERVEQFF.

This rearrangement joins TRBV7-3 to TRBJ2-7, with 7 bases lining up with TRBD1. CDR1 and CDR2 from the germline V gene are SGHTA and FQGTGA. J was trimmed by 3 bases and V by 2 bases; bases with no gene match: 7. The CDR3 length is 15 residues. The CDR3 sequence is CASSLEATGVYEQYF. The CDR3 DNA reads TGTGCCAGCAGCTTAGAGGCCACAGGGGTCTACGAGCAGTACTTC.

The rearrangement uses TRBV7-9 and TRBJ2-3; 16 bases are a match to TRBD2. The ends lost 5 bases at V and 3 bases at J; junction bases unmatched: 8. The CDR3 is 18 residues long. CDR1 is SEHNR and CDR2 is FQNEAQ in the germline V gene (reference sequence). CDR3: CASSHPGTSGRVTDTQYF. DNA for the CDR3: TGTGCCAGCAGCCATCCAGGGACTAGCGGGAGGGTAACAGATACGCAGTATTTT. The full variable domain, rest sourced from reference TRBV7-9 and TRBJ2-3, is DTGVSQNPRHKITKRGQNVTFRCDPISEHNRLYWYRQTLGQGPEFLTYFQNEAQLEKSRLLSDRFSAERPKGSFSTLEIQRTEQGDSAMYLCASSHPGTSGRVTDTQYFGPGTRLTVL.

The rearrangement links TRBV4-1 to TRBJ2-7, with D perhaps TRBD2 (6 bases). From germline, CDR1 is MGHRA and CDR2 YSYEKL. The V end was cut by 0 bases, the J end by 2 bases, with 17 bases between. This CDR3 is built from 17 residues. This CDR3 is CASSQDTRAGSAYEQYF. The CDR3 region has the DNA TGCGCCAGCAGCCAAGATACCAGGGCGGGGAGCGCCTACGAGCAGTACTTC.